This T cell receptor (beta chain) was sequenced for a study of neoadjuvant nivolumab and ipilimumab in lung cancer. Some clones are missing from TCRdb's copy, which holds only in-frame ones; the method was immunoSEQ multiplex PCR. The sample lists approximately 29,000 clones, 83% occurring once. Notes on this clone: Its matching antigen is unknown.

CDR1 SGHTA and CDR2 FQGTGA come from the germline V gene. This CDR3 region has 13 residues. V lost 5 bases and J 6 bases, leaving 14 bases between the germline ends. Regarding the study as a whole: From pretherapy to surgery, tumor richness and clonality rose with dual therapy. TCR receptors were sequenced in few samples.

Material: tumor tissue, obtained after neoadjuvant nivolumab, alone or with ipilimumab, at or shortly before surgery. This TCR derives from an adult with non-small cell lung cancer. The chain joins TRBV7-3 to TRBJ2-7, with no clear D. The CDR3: CASSLQSGSEQYF. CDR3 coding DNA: TGTGCCAGCAGCCTCCAGTCCGGTTCCGAGCAGTACTTC.